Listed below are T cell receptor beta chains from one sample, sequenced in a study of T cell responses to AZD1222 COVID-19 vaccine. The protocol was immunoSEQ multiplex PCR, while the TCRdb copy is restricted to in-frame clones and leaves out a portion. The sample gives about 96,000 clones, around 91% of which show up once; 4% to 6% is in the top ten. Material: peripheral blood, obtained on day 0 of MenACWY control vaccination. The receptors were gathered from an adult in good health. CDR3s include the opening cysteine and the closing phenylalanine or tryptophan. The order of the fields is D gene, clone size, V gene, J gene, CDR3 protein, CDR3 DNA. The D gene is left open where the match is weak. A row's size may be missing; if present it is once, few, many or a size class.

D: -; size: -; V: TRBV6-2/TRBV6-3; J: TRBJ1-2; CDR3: CASSYGQENYGYTF; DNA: TGTGCCAGCAGTTACGGCCAGGAGAACTATGGCTACACCTTC
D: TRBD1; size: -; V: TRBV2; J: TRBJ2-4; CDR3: CASSTPGQGVPQYF; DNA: TGTGCCAGCAGCACTCCGGGACAGGGGGTCCCACAGTACTTC
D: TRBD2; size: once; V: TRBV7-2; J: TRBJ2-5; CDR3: CASSPQAGGQETQYF; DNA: TGTGCCAGCAGCCCTCAAGCGGGGGGGCAAGAGACCCAGTACTTC
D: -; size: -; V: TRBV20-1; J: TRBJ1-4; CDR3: CSASPGALGEKLFF; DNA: TGCAGTGCTAGTCCAGGGGCGTTAGGCGAAAAACTGTTTTTT
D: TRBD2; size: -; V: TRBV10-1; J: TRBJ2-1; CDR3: CASSEVTSGSNEQFF; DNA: TGCGCCAGCAGTGAGGTTACTAGCGGGAGCAATGAGCAGTTCTTC
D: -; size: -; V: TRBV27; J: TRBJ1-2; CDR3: CASSPRAPGAGAPNYGYTF; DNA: TGTGCCAGCAGTCCAAGGGCACCCGGGGCAGGGGCTCCTAACTATGGCTACACCTTC
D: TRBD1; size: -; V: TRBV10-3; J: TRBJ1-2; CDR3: CAISENYPGQGYGYTF; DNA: TGTGCCATCAGTGAGAACTACCCGGGACAGGGGTATGGCTACACCTTC
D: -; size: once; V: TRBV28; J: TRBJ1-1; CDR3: CAIEGQRRTEAFF; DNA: TGTGCTATCGAGGGGCAGAGACGGACTGAAGCTTTCTTT
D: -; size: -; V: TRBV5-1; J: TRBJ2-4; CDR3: CASSLAVAAKNIQYF; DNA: TGCGCCAGCAGCTTGGCGGTTGCCGCCAAAAACATTCAGTACTTC
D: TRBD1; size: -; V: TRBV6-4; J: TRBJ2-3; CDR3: CASSIDRVGTDTQYF; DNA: TGTGCCAGCAGCATCGACAGGGTGGGCACAGATACGCAGTATTTT
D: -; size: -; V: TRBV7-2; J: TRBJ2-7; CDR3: CASSLLRELGYEQYF; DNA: TGTGCCAGCAGCTTGTTACGGGAATTGGGATACGAGCAGTACTTC
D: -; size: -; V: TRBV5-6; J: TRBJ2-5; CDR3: CASSRTPETQYF; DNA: TGTGCCAGCAGCAGGACACCCGAGACCCAGTACTTC
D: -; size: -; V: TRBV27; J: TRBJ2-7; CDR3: CASSPEGRSYEQYF; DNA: TGTGCCAGCAGTCCGGAGGGCCGATCCTACGAGCAGTACTTC
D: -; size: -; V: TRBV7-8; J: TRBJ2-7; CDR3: CASSSPMETVYEQYF; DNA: TGTGCCAGCAGCTCCCCCATGGAGACAGTCTACGAGCAGTACTTC
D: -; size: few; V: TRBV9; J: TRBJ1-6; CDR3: CASSVGQVFNNSPLHF; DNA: TGTGCCAGCAGCGTAGGTCAGGTCTTCAATAATTCACCCCTCCACTTT
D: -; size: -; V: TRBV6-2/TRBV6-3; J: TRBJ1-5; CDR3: CASSQALGGNQPQHF; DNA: TGTGCCAGCAGCCAGGCCCTAGGGGGCAATCAGCCCCAGCATTTT
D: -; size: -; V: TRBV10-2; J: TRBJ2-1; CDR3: CASRFVVPLDEQFF; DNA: TGCGCCAGCAGATTTGTGGTGCCGTTGGATGAGCAGTTCTTC
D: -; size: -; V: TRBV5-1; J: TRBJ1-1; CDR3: CASSLGVGGNTEAFF; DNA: TGCGCCAGCAGCTTGGGGGTGGGAGGGAACACTGAAGCTTTCTTT
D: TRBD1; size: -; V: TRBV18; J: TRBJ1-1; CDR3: CASSQNRGTAEAFF; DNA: TGTGCCAGCTCACAAAACAGGGGAACAGCTGAAGCTTTCTTT
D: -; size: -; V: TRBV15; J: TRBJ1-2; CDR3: CATSSGRIKPYGYTF; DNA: TGTGCCACCAGCAGCGGAAGGATAAAGCCCTATGGCTACACCTTC
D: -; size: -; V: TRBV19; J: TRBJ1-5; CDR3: CPHSGGPRQFGNQPQHF; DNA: TGTCCTCACTCTGGGGGCCCCCGACAGTTTGGCAATCAGCCCCAGCATTTT
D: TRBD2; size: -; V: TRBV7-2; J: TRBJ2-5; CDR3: CASSRGTSGETQYF; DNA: TGTGCCAGCAGCCGGGGGACTAGCGGAGAGACCCAGTACTTC
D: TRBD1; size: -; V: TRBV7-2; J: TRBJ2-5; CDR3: CASSARHPDREETQYF; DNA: TGTGCCAGCAGCGCGAGACACCCGGACAGGGAAGAGACCCAGTACTTC
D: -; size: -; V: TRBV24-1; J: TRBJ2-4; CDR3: CATSDIADSRDIQYF; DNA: TGTGCCACCAGTGATATCGCCGATAGTAGAGACATTCAGTACTTC
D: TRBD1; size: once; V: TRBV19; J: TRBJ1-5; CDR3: CASKRGTGASNQPQHF; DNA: TGTGCCAGTAAGAGGGGTACAGGGGCTAGCAATCAGCCCCAGCATTTT
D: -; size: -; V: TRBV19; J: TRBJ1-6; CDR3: CASSIPGQAEIPPLHF; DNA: TGTGCCAGTAGTATTCCCGGTCAAGCCGAAATCCCACCCCTCCACTTT
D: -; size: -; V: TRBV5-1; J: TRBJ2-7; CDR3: CASSLEQPTNEQYF; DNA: TGCGCCAGCAGCTTGGAGCAGCCGACGAACGAGCAGTACTTC
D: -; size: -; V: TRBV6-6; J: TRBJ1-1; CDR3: CASSPQANTEAFF; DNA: TGTGCCAGCAGTCCTCAGGCGAACACTGAAGCTTTCTTT
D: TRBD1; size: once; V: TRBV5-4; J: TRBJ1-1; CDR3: CASSSTQDRGTEAFF; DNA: TGTGCCAGCAGCTCCACCCAGGACAGGGGCACTGAAGCTTTCTTT